The 11 T cell receptor beta chains listed next were all sequenced from one sample in a study of OX40 agonist ivuxolimab in advanced cancers. The protocol used for the library was the immunoSEQ multiplex PCR assay. TCRdb obtained this table from immuneACCESS and retained in-frame rearrangements with V and J assigned. These tables miss some clones; where compared with another copy, unresolved V genes account for less than half of the shortfall, and the remainder is unexplained. The sample includes 75,000 to 100,000 clones, with roughly 89% observed a single time. The ten biggest clones cover around 0.86% of the sample. Sample: CD4+ or CD8+ T cells sorted from blood, taken in a trial of the OX40 agonist ivuxolimab. The receptors were sampled from an adult with an advanced solid tumor such as melanoma, head and neck, liver or kidney cancer.

The chain couples TRBV19 to TRBJ2-7, with 7 positions matching TRBD1. CDR1 is LNHDA, CDR2 SQIVND, per germline (reference sequence). CDR3 size: 15 residues. V was clipped by 4 bases and J by 7 bases; unmatched bases: 13. The CDR3 loop is CASSNDRVKLGEQYF. CDR3 sequence (DNA): TGTGCCAGTAGTAACGACAGGGTGAAATTGGGAGAGCAGTACTTC.

This chain links TRBV29-1 with TRBJ1-1, with D maybe TRBD1 (5 bases). The length of the CDR3 is 13 residues. Trimming took off 8 bases at V and 0 bases at J, with 13 bases between the two ends. Germline V gene data show CDR1 as SQVTM and CDR2 as ANQGSEA. CDR3 sequence (DNA): TGCAGCTCACGGACAACTTTGAACACTGAAGCTTTCTTT. It translates to CSSRTTLNTEAFF.

The chain recombines TRBV28 with TRBJ2-1, with 11 bases lining up with TRBD1. The CDR3 runs 16 residues. Trimming removed 4 bases from V and 8 bases from J; junction bases left unmatched: 10. CDR1 is MDHEN, CDR2 SYDVKM, per germline. Here the CDR3 reads CASSSEPDRGLDEQFF. In DNA, the CDR3 is TGTGCCAGCAGTTCGGAGCCGGACAGGGGGCTCGATGAGCAGTTCTTC.

This clone was picked up one time. The chain has TRBV29-1 and TRBJ2-7; D might be TRBD1 or TRBD2, each matching 5 bases. CDR3 length: 11 amino acids. Germline assignment: CDR1 SQVTM and CDR2 ANQGSEA. Deletions cut 7 bases from V and 2 bases from J, with 9 bases between. The CDR3 coding sequence is TGCAGCGCGGGACGGCCCTACGAGCAGTACTTC. Translated, it gives CSAGRPYEQYF.

This clone was recorded a few times. The CDR3 nucleotides read TGTGCCAGCAGCGGGTTGGGGTTCACTGAAGCTTTCTTT. The encoded protein is CASSGLGFTEAFF. The chain combines TRBV2 with TRBJ1-1, with D uncertain. V lost 6 bases and J 4 bases, leaving 12 bases between the germline ends. The V gene's germline CDR1 is SNHLY and CDR2 FYNNEI. The CDR3 has 13 amino acids.

This chain links TRBV18 with TRBJ2-7; 16 nucleotides line up with TRBD2. This CDR3 region has 20 residues. CDR1 KGHSH and CDR2 LQKENI come from the germline V gene. The V and J ends lost 3 bases and 8 bases, in that order; junction bases with no gene match: 19. In DNA form, the CDR3 reads TGTGCCAGCTCACCTATCGGGACTAGCGGGAGGGGAGTTGCGGAAAGGCAGCAGTACTTC. It yields the protein CASSPIGTSGRGVAERQQYF.

J is TRBJ2-1 and V is TRBV27; unclear D gene. Between the trimmed V and J ends, which lost 7 bases and 3 bases, there was a span of 10 bases. Germline CDR1 MNHEY, CDR2 SMNVEV (reference sequence). CDR3 length: 13 amino acids. The DNA for the CDR3 is TGTGCCAGCACAAGGTCCGTCTACAATGAGCAGTTCTTC. The encoded protein is CASTRSVYNEQFF.

This clone was counted only a few times. V usage is TRBV5-8 and J usage is TRBJ2-2; 10 nucleotides agree with TRBD2. CDR3 length equals 15 residues. Germline assignment: CDR1 SGHTS and CDR2 YDEGEE. Trimming removed 3 bases from V and 7 bases from J; junction bases left unmatched: 6. CDR3 coding DNA: TGTGCCAGCAGCTCCGGGACTAGCGTCGACGGGGAGCTGTTTTTT. It encodes CASSSGTSVDGELFF.

The CDR3: CASSLGAGGGYEQYF. DNA of the CDR3: TGTGCCAGCAGCTTAGGGGCGGGAGGCGGGTACGAGCAGTACTTC. This chain joins TRBV11-3 and TRBJ2-7; TRBD2 aligns across 8 bases. This CDR3 has 15 residues. V lost 1 base, J lost 4 bases, and 6 bases stayed unmatched. From germline, CDR1 is SGHNT and CDR2 YENEEA.

The gene calls are TRBV5-1 and TRBJ2-5; 9 bases align to TRBD2. Looked up from germline, CDR1 is SGHRS and CDR2 is YFSETQ. This CDR3 contains 15 residues. The V and J ends lost 3 bases and 2 bases, in that order; junction bases with no gene match: 5. CDR3 sequence (DNA): TGCGCCAGCAGCTCGCTAGCGGGGCGACAAGAGACCCAGTACTTC. It translates to CASSSLAGRQETQYF. The full variable domain, completed using reference TRBV5-1 and TRBJ2-5, is KAGVTQTPRYLIKTRGQQVTLSCSPISGHRSVSWYQQTPGQGLQFLFEYFSETQRNKGNFPGRFSGRQFSNSRSEMNVSTLELGDSALYLCASSSLAGRQETQYFGPGTRLLVL.

This sequence joins TRBV15 and TRBJ1-2; D is undetermined. V lost 0 bases, J lost 1 base, and 9 bases lay in between. The CDR3 is made up of 15 amino acids. Germline CDR1 and CDR2: LNHNV and YYDKDF (reference sequence). The CDR3 reads CATSRDLAVNYGYTF. CDR3 DNA sequence: TGTGCCACCAGCAGAGATTTAGCAGTTAACTATGGCTACACCTTC. Full variable domain (missing parts from reference TRBV15 and TRBJ1-2): DAMVIQNPRYQVTQFGKPVTLSCSQTLNHNVMYWYQQKSSQAPKLLFHYYDKDFNNEADTPDNFQSRRPNTSFCFLDIRSPGLGDTAMYLCATSRDLAVNYGYTFGSGTRLTVV.